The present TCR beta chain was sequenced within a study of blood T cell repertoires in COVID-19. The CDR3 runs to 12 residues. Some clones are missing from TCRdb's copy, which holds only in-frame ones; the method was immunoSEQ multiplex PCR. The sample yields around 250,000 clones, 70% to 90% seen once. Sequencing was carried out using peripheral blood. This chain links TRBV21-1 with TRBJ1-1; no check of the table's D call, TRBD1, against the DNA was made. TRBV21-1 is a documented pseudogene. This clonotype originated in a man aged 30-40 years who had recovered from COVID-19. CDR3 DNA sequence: TGTGCCAGCAGTCCGGACAGGGATGGGGCTTTCTTT. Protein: CASSPDRDGAFF.